This TCR beta chain stems from a study of T cells in Graves' hyperthyroidism and ophthalmopathy. Authors of the study amplified TCR beta CDR3 regions from RNA transcripts. TCR CDR3 regions were first amplified by RT-PCR with HTBI primers. MiXCR, run by TCRdb on the multiplex PCR reads, gives a single entry per CDR3 protein. The sample shows 250,000 or so distinct CDR3 sequences, about 15% of them seen only once. There are 15 residues in the CDR3. The V and J ends lost 5 bases and 0 bases respectively, with 13 bases between them. Germline-derived CDR1 and CDR2 are MDHEN and SYDVKM. In its sample, this clonotype ranks as medium-sized.

Sequenced: blood. This receptor was obtained from a woman aged 18-35 years with Graves' ophthalmopathy. The chain carries TRBV28 and TRBJ1-2; possible D gene TRBD1, 6 bases. CDR3 sequence: CASSRHRVANYGYTF. CDR3 coding DNA: TGTGCCAGCAGTAGGCACAGGGTGGCTAACTATGGCTACACCTTC.